These T cell receptor beta chains were read from a single sample in a study of ipilimumab plus nivolumab after autologous stem cell transplantation. The data were produced by immunoSEQ multiplex PCR, yet TCRdb's version contains in-frame clones alone and is incomplete. The sample includes tens of thousands of clones, over 90% of them seen just once. The sample in question was PBMCs, obtained in a trial of ipilimumab plus nivolumab as post-transplant consolidation. Receptors originate from a male donor with multiple myeloma. Each CDR3 is given with its conserved first and last residue. The order of the fields is J gene, clone size, D gene, V gene, CDR3 protein, CDR3 DNA. The D gene is left open where the match is weak. Some rows mark clone size as missing; the rest say once, few, many or name a class of expanded clone.

>TRBJ2-7|.|.|TRBV4-3
CASSQAGLGSYEQYF
TGCGCCAGCAGCCAAGCGGGGCTTGGCTCCTACGAGCAGTACTTC
>TRBJ2-7|.|.|TRBV7-2
CASSLLVDSSYEQYF
TGTGCCAGCAGCTTACTAGTGGACTCCTCCTACGAGCAGTACTTC
>TRBJ2-5|.|TRBD1|TRBV4-3
CASSQRQDRSMAQYF
TGCGCCAGCAGCCAACGGCAGGACAGGAGCATGGCCCAGTACTTC
>TRBJ2-3|.|.|TRBV27
CASSLWVTDTQYF
TGTGCCAGCAGTTTATGGGTCACAGATACGCAGTATTTT
>TRBJ1-1|.|.|TRBV6-5
CASSLHRDGTEAFF
TGTGCCAGCAGTTTGCACAGGGATGGAACTGAAGCTTTCTTT
>TRBJ1-4|.|TRBD1|TRBV7-9
CASSAPGQGEGNEKLFF
TGTGCCAGCAGCGCGCCGGGACAGGGTGAGGGTAATGAAAAACTGTTTTTT
>TRBJ1-1|.|.|TRBV21-1
CASSNRRLGQGNTEAFF
TGTGCCAGCAGCAACCGGCGGTTGGGTCAGGGTAACACTGAAGCTTTCTTT
>TRBJ2-6|.|TRBD2|TRBV11-2
CASSPRGGGTGANVLTF
TGTGCCAGCAGCCCCCGTGGGGGGGGGACTGGGGCCAACGTCCTGACTTTC
>TRBJ2-3|.|.|TRBV11-2
CASSLAGTDTQYF
TGTGCCAGCAGCTTGGCGGGCACAGATACGCAGTATTTT
>TRBJ2-1|.|.|TRBV15
CATSLRLSSYNEQFF
TGTGCCACCAGCTTACGACTTAGCTCCTACAATGAGCAGTTCTTC
>TRBJ2-3|.|TRBD2|TRBV11-1
CASSSPSGGWDTQYF
TGTGCCAGCAGCTCCCCTAGCGGGGGGTGGGATACGCAGTATTTT
>TRBJ2-7|.|TRBD1|TRBV5-1
CASSLAGTTGKIYEQYF
TGCGCCAGCAGCTTGGCAGGTACGACAGGGAAAATCTACGAGCAGTACTTC
>TRBJ1-6|.|.|TRBV10-1
CASSEQGGPLYNSPLHF
TGCGCCAGCAGTGAACAGGGAGGGCCCCTCTATAATTCACCCCTCCACTTT
>TRBJ2-1|.|.|TRBV15
CATSRDGQRDYNEQFF
TGTGCCACCAGCAGAGATGGACAGCGGGACTACAATGAGCAGTTCTTC
>TRBJ1-5|once|.|TRBV7-9
CASSLGRGGNQPQHF
TGTGCCAGCAGCTTAGGCAGGGGTGGCAATCAGCCCCAGCATTTT
>TRBJ1-6|.|TRBD1|TRBV7-2
CASSPGQGRSPLHF
TGTGCCAGCAGCCCCGGACAGGGACGATCACCCCTCCACTTT
>TRBJ2-2|.|.|TRBV5-1
CASSLASDIGGELFF
TGCGCCAGCAGCTTGGCCTCGGATATAGGCGGGGAGCTGTTTTTT
>TRBJ1-4|.|.|TRBV4-1
CASSQDRNEKLFF
TGCGCCAGCAGCCAAGACCGAAATGAAAAACTGTTTTTT
>TRBJ2-7|.|TRBD2|TRBV28
CASSFRGGLSYEQYF
TGTGCCAGCAGTTTCCGCGGGGGTCTATCCTACGAGCAGTACTTC
>TRBJ1-1|.|TRBD1|TRBV30
CAWGTGNTEAFF
TGTGCCTGGGGGACAGGGAACACTGAAGCTTTCTTT
>TRBJ1-6|.|TRBD1|TRBV7-9
CASSLEDRGMSLHF
TGTGCCAGCAGCTTAGAGGACAGGGGGATGTCCCTCCACTTT
>TRBJ2-7|.|.|TRBV7-9
CASSLGRSYEQYF
TGTGCCAGCAGCTTGGGCAGGTCCTACGAGCAGTACTTC
>TRBJ1-6|.|TRBD1|TRBV2
CASSEGTGDNSPLHF
TGTGCCAGCAGTGAAGGGACAGGAGATAATTCACCCCTCCACTTT
>TRBJ2-5|.|.|TRBV7-9
CASSFLNAGRETQYF
TGTGCCAGCAGCTTCCTAAATGCGGGAAGAGAGACCCAGTACTTC
>TRBJ2-7|.|.|TRBV5-1
CASSFQSSYEQYF
TGCGCCAGCAGCTTCCAGAGCTCCTACGAGCAGTACTTC
>TRBJ2-2|.|TRBD2|TRBV28
CASSDFPGGTGELFF
TGTGCCAGCAGTGACTTCCCGGGAGGGACCGGGGAGCTGTTTTTT
>TRBJ2-7|.|.|TRBV28
CASSTVPFEQYF
TGTGCCAGCAGCACGGTCCCATTCGAGCAGTACTTC
>TRBJ2-3|.|TRBD2|TRBV28
CASRSPAGGTDTQYF
TGTGCCAGCAGATCCCCAGCGGGAGGGACAGATACGCAGTATTTT
>TRBJ1-1|.|.|TRBV6-5
CASSSPPKTEAFF
TGTGCCAGCAGTTCCCCTCCCAAAACTGAAGCTTTCTTT
>TRBJ2-5|.|.|TRBV7-2
CASSPSGWGETQYF
TGTGCCAGCAGCCCATCCGGGTGGGGGGAGACCCAGTACTTC
>TRBJ2-5|.|TRBD1|TRBV9
CASSVEAGGNWETQYF
TGTGCCAGCAGCGTAGAGGCAGGGGGTAATTGGGAGACCCAGTACTTC
>TRBJ2-5|.|TRBD1|TRBV7-2
CASSLDRGEETQYF
TGTGCCAGCAGCTTAGACAGGGGGGAAGAGACCCAGTACTTC
>TRBJ2-3|.|TRBD2|TRBV7-3
CASSPGARGGATDTQYF
TGTGCCAGCAGCCCCGGGGCCCGCGGGGGGGCGACAGATACGCAGTATTTT
>TRBJ2-7|.|TRBD2|TRBV5-1
CASKGAQGGSSYEQYF
TGCGCCAGCAAAGGGGCTCAGGGAGGGAGCTCCTACGAGCAGTACTTC
>TRBJ1-2|once|.|TRBV7-2
CASRRPGPNYGYTF
TGTGCCAGCAGACGACCGGGACCCAACTATGGCTACACCTTC
>TRBJ2-7|.|.|TRBV11-1
CASSLASHEQYF
TGTGCCAGCAGCTTAGCGTCCCACGAGCAGTACTTC
>TRBJ1-1|.|.|TRBV30
CAWNRRGMNTEAFF
TGTGCCTGGAATAGACGGGGCATGAACACTGAAGCTTTCTTT
>TRBJ2-1|.|.|TRBV9
CASSVEARLQNNEQFF
TGTGCCAGCAGCGTCGAAGCTCGGTTACAGAACAATGAGCAGTTCTTC
>TRBJ2-7|.|.|TRBV21-1
CASSIGTPPYEQYF
TGTGCCAGCAGCATTGGGACACCACCCTACGAGCAGTACTTC
>TRBJ2-6|.|TRBD1|TRBV5-5
CASSHWTGGLTGANVLTF
TGTGCCAGCAGTCATTGGACAGGGGGCCTAACTGGGGCCAACGTCCTGACTTTC
>TRBJ1-2|.|.|TRBV7-9
CASGGGGGYGYTF
TGTGCCAGCGGCGGGGGAGGGGGTTATGGCTACACCTTC
>TRBJ1-3|.|TRBD1|TRBV28
CASSLAPGQGADTIYF
TGTGCCAGCAGCCTAGCCCCTGGACAGGGGGCGGACACCATATATTTT
>TRBJ2-2|.|.|TRBV18
CASSPEGLLNTGELFF
TGTGCCAGCTCACCGGAGGGTCTTTTGAACACCGGGGAGCTGTTTTTT
>TRBJ1-2|few|TRBD1|TRBV11-2
CASSHATDRGYGYTF
TGTGCCAGCAGCCACGCCACCGACAGGGGCTATGGCTACACCTTC
>TRBJ1-1|.|.|TRBV16
CASTRGTVDTEAFF
TGTGCCAGCACCCGGGGGACGGTGGACACTGAAGCTTTCTTT
>TRBJ1-4|.|TRBD1|TRBV4-1
CASSEAGTGNEKLFF
TGCGCCAGCAGCGAAGCCGGGACAGGGAATGAAAAACTGTTTTTT
>TRBJ1-2|.|.|TRBV30
CAWSGAVGYTF
TGTGCCTGGAGTGGAGCGGTTGGCTACACCTTC
>TRBJ2-7|.|.|TRBV13
CASSFGRTYEQYF
TGTGCCAGCAGCTTTGGTCGCACCTACGAGCAGTACTTC
>TRBJ2-2|.|TRBD1|TRBV7-8
CASSPRPTGDRGELFF
TGTGCCAGCAGCCCGCGGCCCACAGGGGACCGCGGGGAGCTGTTTTTT
>TRBJ2-7|once|TRBD1|TRBV4-1
CASSLGRGDRGGRSYEQYF
TGCGCCAGCAGCCTCGGGAGGGGGGACAGGGGAGGTCGCTCCTACGAGCAGTACTTC
>TRBJ2-5|once|.|TRBV4-2
CASSQDIGPETQYF
TGTGCCAGCAGCCAAGATATTGGGCCGGAGACCCAGTACTTC
>TRBJ2-1|few|TRBD2|TRBV6-1
CASSEGTLAGGYRGSYNEQFF
TGTGCCAGCAGTGAAGGCACACTAGCGGGAGGTTATAGGGGCTCCTACAATGAGCAGTTCTTC
>TRBJ2-3|.|TRBD2|TRBV9
CASSVEQRGPSYTDTQYF
TGTGCCAGCAGCGTAGAACAGCGGGGGCCAAGTTACACAGATACGCAGTATTTT
>TRBJ2-7|.|.|TRBV5-6
CASSQGLFSYEQYF
TGTGCCAGCAGCCAGGGACTCTTCTCCTACGAGCAGTACTTC